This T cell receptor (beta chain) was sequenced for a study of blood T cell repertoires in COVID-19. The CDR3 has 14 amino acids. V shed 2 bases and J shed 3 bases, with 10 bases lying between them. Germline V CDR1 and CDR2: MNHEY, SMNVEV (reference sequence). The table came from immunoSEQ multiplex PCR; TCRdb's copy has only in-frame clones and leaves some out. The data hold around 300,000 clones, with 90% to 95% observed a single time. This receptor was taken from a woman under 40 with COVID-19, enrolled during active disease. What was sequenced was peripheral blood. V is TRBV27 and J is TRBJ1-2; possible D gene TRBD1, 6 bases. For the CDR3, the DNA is TGTGCCAGCAGTTTAACCTGGACAGACTATGGCTACACCTTC. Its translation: CASSLTWTDYGYTF.